This T cell receptor beta chain is from a study of blood T cell repertoires in COVID-19. Study context: Sample material is recorded as cDNA or gDNA derived from T cells, B-cell-depleted T cells, or PBMCs.

With V trimmed by 1 base and J by 3 bases, 4 bases remained unmatched. The CDR3 sequence is 15 residues long. Germline V lookup: CDR1 SGHTA, CDR2 FQGTGA. Here immunoSEQ multiplex PCR was the method, and the copy in TCRdb shows in-frame clones only, minus some. The sample has approximately 260,000 clones; approximately 92% are singletons. Specimen: peripheral blood. This receptor was obtained from a middle-aged woman who had recovered from COVID-19. The chain employs TRBV7-3 and TRBJ2-5; 8 bases are shared with TRBD2. DNA of the CDR3: TGTGCCAGCAGCTTAAATAGCGGGGCGAAAGAGACCCAGTACTTC. Protein sequence: CASSLNSGAKETQYF.